These T cell receptor beta chains were read from a single sample in a study of T cell responses to AZD1222 COVID-19 vaccine. TCRdb's table, derived via immunoSEQ multiplex PCR, lists solely in-frame clones and lacks some. The table lists approximately 180,000 clones, roughly nine tenths of them singletons, with 1.5% to 2% in the top ten. Source: peripheral blood, taken on day 0 of AZD1222 vaccination. These TCRs come from an adult in good health. CDR3s include the opening cysteine and the closing phenylalanine or tryptophan. Fields, in order: J gene, D gene, V gene, clone size, CDR3 protein, CDR3 DNA. The D gene is left open where the match is weak. For some rows the clone size is stated as once, few or many, or as a class when expanded; others skip it.

TRBJ2-1,-,TRBV28,-,CASSLGGEQFF,TGTGCCAGCAGTTTGGGGGGAGAGCAGTTCTTC
TRBJ1-1,-,TRBV6-5,-,CASSKWNTEAFF,TGTGCCAGCAGCAAATGGAACACTGAAGCTTTCTTT
TRBJ2-3,-,TRBV6-2/TRBV6-3,-,CASSYPSGAGLTDTQYF,TGTGCCAGCAGTTACCCCTCAGGAGCGGGCCTCACAGATACGCAGTATTTT
TRBJ2-2,TRBD2,TRBV7-6,-,CASSLRASGGDTGELFF,TGTGCCAGCAGCTTACGGGCTAGCGGGGGTGACACCGGGGAGCTGTTTTTT
TRBJ2-7,-,TRBV28,-,CASSPPSDFSYEQYF,TGTGCCAGCAGCCCCCCCTCGGACTTCTCCTACGAGCAGTACTTC
TRBJ2-3,-,TRBV4-2,-,CASSHYQGSLQDTQYF,TGTGCCAGCAGCCATTACCAGGGATCCCTCCAGGATACGCAGTATTTT
TRBJ2-5,-,TRBV10-3,-,CAISEHAGRGGQETQYF,TGTGCCATCAGTGAGCATGCGGGTCGAGGCGGACAAGAGACCCAGTACTTC
TRBJ2-7,TRBD2,TRBV7-9,-,CASSFSAGGLEQYF,TGTGCCAGCAGCTTTTCAGCGGGAGGGCTCGAGCAGTACTTC
TRBJ1-6,-,TRBV2,-,CASSERGYNSPLHF,TGTGCCAGCAGTGAAAGGGGCTATAATTCACCCCTCCACTTT
TRBJ1-1,TRBD1,TRBV29-1,-,CSARQGTNEAFF,TGCAGCGCCCGACAGGGTACGAATGAAGCTTTCTTT
TRBJ1-4,TRBD1,TRBV5-1,-,CASSPEGAVNEKLFF,TGCGCCAGCAGCCCTGAGGGGGCTGTTAATGAAAAACTGTTTTTT
TRBJ1-1,-,TRBV9,once,CASSVARASTEAFF,TGTGCCAGCAGCGTAGCCAGGGCAAGCACTGAAGCTTTCTTT
TRBJ2-2,-,TRBV19,-,CASRKQAIGELFF,TGTGCCAGTAGGAAACAGGCGATCGGGGAGCTGTTTTTT
TRBJ2-1,TRBD1,TRBV6-5,-,CASSYTQGATYNEQFF,TGTGCCAGCAGTTACACCCAGGGGGCGACCTACAATGAGCAGTTCTTC
TRBJ1-1,-,TRBV12-3/TRBV12-4,-,CASTEGWGTEAFF,TGTGCCAGCACCGAAGGTTGGGGTACTGAAGCTTTCTTT
TRBJ1-5,-,TRBV30,-,CACQAGSSNQPQHF,TGTGCCTGTCAGGCGGGTTCTAGCAATCAGCCCCAGCATTTT
TRBJ1-2,-,TRBV6-5,-,CASSPQDYGYTF,TGTGCCAGCAGTCCGCAGGACTATGGCTACACCTTC
TRBJ2-7,TRBD2,TRBV5-6,few,CASSLETSGRDEQYF,TGTGCCAGCAGCTTGGAAACTAGCGGGAGGGACGAGCAGTACTTC
TRBJ2-1,-,TRBV5-8,-,CASSLGQLYYNEQFF,TGTGCCAGCAGCTTGGGGCAGCTTTACTACAATGAGCAGTTCTTC
TRBJ1-1,TRBD1,TRBV7-2,-,CASSSVPQGGGEAFF,TGTGCCAGCAGCTCAGTACCCCAGGGGGGAGGCGAAGCTTTCTTT
TRBJ2-3,TRBD2,TRBV19,-,CASRLTSGRPADTQYF,TGTGCCAGTAGATTGACTAGCGGGAGGCCTGCAGATACGCAGTATTTT
TRBJ1-5,-,TRBV7-9,-,CASSLQTSNQPQHF,TGTGCCAGCAGCTTACAAACGAGCAATCAGCCCCAGCATTTT
TRBJ1-2,-,TRBV28,-,CAIENRDDYGYTF,TGTGCCATCGAAAACAGGGACGACTATGGCTACACCTTC
TRBJ2-2,-,TRBV7-8,once,CASSFRATGELFF,TGTGCCAGCAGCTTTAGGGCCACCGGGGAGCTGTTTTTT